This T cell receptor beta chain was profiled in a study of T-cell memory formation after mild COVID-19. Ten or more counts support this clonotype. Using its own MiXCR run on the 5' RACE reads, TCRdb lists one record per CDR3 protein. Altogether under 300,000 distinct CDR3 sequences are present, under 20% being singletons, with the ten largest covering under 25%. Trimming shortened V by 7 bases and J by 7 bases, and 11 bases separated the two germline ends. The CDR3 runs to 13 residues. Germline CDR1 is MNHEY and CDR2 is SVGEGT. The source material was PBMCs or a T cell subset sorted from them (not recorded which). This chain joins TRBV6-2 or TRBV6-3 and TRBJ1-6; D is undetermined. This clonotype originated in a man between 18 and 35 years old who had mild COVID-19 (a few samples of this study predate the infection). Cell type and time point are not known. CDR3 in amino acids: CASTAAGNSPLHF. The DNA for the CDR3 is TGTGCCAGCACCGCAGCGGGGAATTCACCCCTCCACTTT.